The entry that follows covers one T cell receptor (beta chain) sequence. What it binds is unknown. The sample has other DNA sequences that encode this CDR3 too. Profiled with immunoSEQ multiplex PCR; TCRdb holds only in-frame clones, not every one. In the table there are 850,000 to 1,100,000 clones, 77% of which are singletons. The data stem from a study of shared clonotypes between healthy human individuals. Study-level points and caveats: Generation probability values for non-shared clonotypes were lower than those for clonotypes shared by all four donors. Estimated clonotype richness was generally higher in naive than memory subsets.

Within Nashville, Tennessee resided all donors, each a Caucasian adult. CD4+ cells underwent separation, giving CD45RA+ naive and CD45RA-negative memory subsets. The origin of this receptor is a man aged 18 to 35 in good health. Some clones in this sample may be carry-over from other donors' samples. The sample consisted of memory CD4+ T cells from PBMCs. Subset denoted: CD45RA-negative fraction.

The CDR3 loop is CASSRGTSGSTDTQYF. For the CDR3, the DNA is TGCGCCAGCAGCCGTGGGACTAGCGGAAGCACAGATACGCAGTATTTT. This chain connects TRBV5-1 to TRBJ2-3; 11 bases are a match to TRBD2. The germline gives CDR1 SGHRS, CDR2 YFSETQ. The CDR3 has 16 amino acids. V shed 4 bases and J 0 bases; nucleotides not matched to a gene: 4.